The 13 T cell receptor beta chains reported below all come from one sample, sequenced in a study of control samples from healthy donors and cancer patients (dated by TCRdb to 2019 to 2021). Library prep was done by the immunoSEQ multiplex PCR assay. In TCRdb, the immuneACCESS table is reduced to in-frame sequences with V and J assigned. These tables do not hold every clone; where another copy was compared, an unresolved V gene accounts for under half, and the others remain unexplained. The sample table lists 150,000 to 200,000 clones, 75% to 95% of them with a count of one. Together, the top ten hold around 2% of the sample. The sequenced sample was blood. These receptor sequences come from a woman aged 40 to 50 in good health.

V usage is TRBV5-1 and J usage is TRBJ2-1, with D possibly matching TRBD2 (7 bases). Germline V gene lookup returns CDR1 SGHRS and CDR2 YFSETQ. The CDR3 loop spans 16 amino acids. V was pared by 4 bases and J by 7 bases, with 21 bases between. In DNA form, the CDR3 reads TGCGCCAGCAGCCTGCAGAGGGGGGGCTATGGTAATGAGCAGTTCTTC. Protein sequence: CASSLQRGGYGNEQFF.

V gene TRBV3-1 (or the pseudogene TRBV3-2) combines with J gene TRBJ1-2; 8 bases align to TRBD1. V was pared by 4 bases and J by 7 bases, with 5 bases of the junction left unmatched. This CDR3 contains 13 residues. Germline V lookup: CDR1 LGHDT, CDR2 YNNKEL (reference sequence). CDR3 protein: CASSPATGGGYTF. CDR3 DNA: TGTGCCAGCAGCCCTGCTACAGGGGGTGGCTACACCTTC.

CDR3 bases: TGTGCCAGCAGCCTTGGACTAGCGGGGGTTCATGAGCAGTTCTTC. Protein product: CASSLGLAGVHEQFF. This rearrangement joins TRBV5-6 to TRBJ2-1; 13 bases agree with TRBD2. Germline loops: CDR1 SGHDT, CDR2 YYEEEE. Trimming cost V 4 bases and J 8 bases; bases outside gene matches: 6. The CDR3 contains 15 residues. The entire variable domain, with the rest obtained from reference TRBV5-6 and TRBJ2-1, is as follows: DAGVTQSPTHLIKTRGQQVTLRCSPKSGHDTVSWYQQALGQGPQFIFQYYEEEERQRGNFPDRFSGHQFPNYSSELNVNALLLGDSALYLCASSLGLAGVHEQFFGPGTRLTVL.

The genes are TRBV2 and TRBJ1-3, with a possible D match to TRBD1 (5 bases). CDR3 length equals 15 residues. V was shortened by 7 bases and J by 0 bases, with 13 bases between the two germline ends. The V gene's germline CDR1 is SNHLY and CDR2 FYNNEI. This CDR3 is CASTRDLSSGNTIYF. The CDR3 nucleotides are TGTGCCAGCACCCGGGACTTGAGCTCTGGAAACACCATATATTTT.

The chain couples TRBV5-4 to TRBJ1-1, with no clear D. The CDR3 contains 12 residues. The germline V gene encodes CDR1 SGHNT and CDR2 YYREEE (reference sequence). Trimming left V 3 bases short and J 11 bases short, with 14 bases between. CDR3 sequence (DNA): TGTGCCAGCAGCTCGACCGCCGGCAGGGCTTTCTTT. The encoded protein is CASSSTAGRAFF.

The rearrangement links TRBV4-1 to TRBJ1-6; a possible D gene is TRBD1 (6 bases). The CDR3 length is 20 residues. V was pared by 1 base and J by 0 bases, with 19 bases between. The germline V gene encodes CDR1 MGHRA and CDR2 YSYEKL. The CDR3 spells CASSQVPTGRLSSYNSPLHF. The CDR3 bases are TGCGCCAGCAGCCAAGTTCCTACAGGGCGCTTGAGCTCCTATAATTCACCCCTCCACTTT.

This CDR3 reads CASSAGQGPDTQYF. DNA for the CDR3: TGTGCCAGCAGCGCGGGACAGGGGCCAGATACGCAGTATTTT. The rearrangement uses TRBV9 and TRBJ2-3; TRBD1 matches 10 bases. Germline V gene data show CDR1 as SGDLS and CDR2 as YYNGEE. CDR3 length: 14 residues. V lost 3 bases to trimming and J lost 4 bases; unmatched junction nucleotides: 2.

The rearrangement uses TRBV6-1 and TRBJ1-2; TRBD1 matches at 7 bases. Germline CDR1 MNHNS, CDR2 SASEGT. J gave up 0 bases and V 3 bases, and 10 bases lay outside the gene matches. This CDR3 has 17 amino acids. This CDR3 reads CASSDWAGGDPNYGYTF. As DNA, the CDR3 is TGTGCCAGCAGTGACTGGGCAGGGGGTGACCCTAACTATGGCTACACCTTC.

This chain uses TRBV5-1 with TRBJ1-2; 8 positions match TRBD1. Germline V gene lookup returns CDR1 SGHRS and CDR2 YFSETQ. The CDR3 runs to 14 residues. Trimming removed 5 bases from V and 6 bases from J; junction bases left unmatched: 9. The CDR3: CASRESGTGNGYTF. The DNA of the CDR3 is TGCGCCAGCAGGGAGTCCGGGACAGGCAATGGCTACACCTTC.

The CDR3 sequence is CASSPRGGGNEKLFF. The CDR3 DNA sequence: TGTGCCAGTAGTCCCCGAGGGGGAGGGAATGAAAAACTGTTTTTT. The V call is TRBV19, the J call TRBJ1-4; TRBD1 is a possible D gene (6 bases). CDR3 length: 15 residues. Trimming stripped 5 bases from V and 5 bases from J, with 15 bases between. The germline gives CDR1 LNHDA, CDR2 SQIVND (reference sequence).

This sequence joins TRBV5-6 and TRBJ1-3; no firm D call. Germline CDR1 reads SGHDT; CDR2 reads YYEEEE. V was clipped by 4 bases and J by 4 bases, with 9 bases between them. The CDR3 runs 13 residues. The CDR3 DNA is TGTGCCAGCAGCCTCGAGCCGGGAAACACCATATATTTT. It is translated as CASSLEPGNTIYF.

The CDR3, as DNA: TGTGCTACATCTACAGGGATGAACGAGCAGTACTTC. Amino acid sequence: CATSTGMNEQYF. The chain is built from TRBV12-5 and TRBJ2-7; a possible D gene is TRBD1 (6 bases). The V end lost 10 bases, the J end lost 5 bases, and 15 bases lay between the germline ends. Germline CDR1 is LGHNT and CDR2 is FRNRAP. The CDR3 extends over 12 amino acids.

The chain combines TRBV5-4 with TRBJ1-1; D call uncertain. V was clipped by 0 bases and J by 11 bases, with 11 bases between them. The CDR3 extends over 12 amino acids. Germline V CDR1 and CDR2: SGHNT, YYREEE (reference sequence). CDR3 protein: CASSLGGPEAFF. As DNA, the CDR3 is TGTGCCAGCAGCTTGGGCGGGCCCGAGGCTTTCTTT.